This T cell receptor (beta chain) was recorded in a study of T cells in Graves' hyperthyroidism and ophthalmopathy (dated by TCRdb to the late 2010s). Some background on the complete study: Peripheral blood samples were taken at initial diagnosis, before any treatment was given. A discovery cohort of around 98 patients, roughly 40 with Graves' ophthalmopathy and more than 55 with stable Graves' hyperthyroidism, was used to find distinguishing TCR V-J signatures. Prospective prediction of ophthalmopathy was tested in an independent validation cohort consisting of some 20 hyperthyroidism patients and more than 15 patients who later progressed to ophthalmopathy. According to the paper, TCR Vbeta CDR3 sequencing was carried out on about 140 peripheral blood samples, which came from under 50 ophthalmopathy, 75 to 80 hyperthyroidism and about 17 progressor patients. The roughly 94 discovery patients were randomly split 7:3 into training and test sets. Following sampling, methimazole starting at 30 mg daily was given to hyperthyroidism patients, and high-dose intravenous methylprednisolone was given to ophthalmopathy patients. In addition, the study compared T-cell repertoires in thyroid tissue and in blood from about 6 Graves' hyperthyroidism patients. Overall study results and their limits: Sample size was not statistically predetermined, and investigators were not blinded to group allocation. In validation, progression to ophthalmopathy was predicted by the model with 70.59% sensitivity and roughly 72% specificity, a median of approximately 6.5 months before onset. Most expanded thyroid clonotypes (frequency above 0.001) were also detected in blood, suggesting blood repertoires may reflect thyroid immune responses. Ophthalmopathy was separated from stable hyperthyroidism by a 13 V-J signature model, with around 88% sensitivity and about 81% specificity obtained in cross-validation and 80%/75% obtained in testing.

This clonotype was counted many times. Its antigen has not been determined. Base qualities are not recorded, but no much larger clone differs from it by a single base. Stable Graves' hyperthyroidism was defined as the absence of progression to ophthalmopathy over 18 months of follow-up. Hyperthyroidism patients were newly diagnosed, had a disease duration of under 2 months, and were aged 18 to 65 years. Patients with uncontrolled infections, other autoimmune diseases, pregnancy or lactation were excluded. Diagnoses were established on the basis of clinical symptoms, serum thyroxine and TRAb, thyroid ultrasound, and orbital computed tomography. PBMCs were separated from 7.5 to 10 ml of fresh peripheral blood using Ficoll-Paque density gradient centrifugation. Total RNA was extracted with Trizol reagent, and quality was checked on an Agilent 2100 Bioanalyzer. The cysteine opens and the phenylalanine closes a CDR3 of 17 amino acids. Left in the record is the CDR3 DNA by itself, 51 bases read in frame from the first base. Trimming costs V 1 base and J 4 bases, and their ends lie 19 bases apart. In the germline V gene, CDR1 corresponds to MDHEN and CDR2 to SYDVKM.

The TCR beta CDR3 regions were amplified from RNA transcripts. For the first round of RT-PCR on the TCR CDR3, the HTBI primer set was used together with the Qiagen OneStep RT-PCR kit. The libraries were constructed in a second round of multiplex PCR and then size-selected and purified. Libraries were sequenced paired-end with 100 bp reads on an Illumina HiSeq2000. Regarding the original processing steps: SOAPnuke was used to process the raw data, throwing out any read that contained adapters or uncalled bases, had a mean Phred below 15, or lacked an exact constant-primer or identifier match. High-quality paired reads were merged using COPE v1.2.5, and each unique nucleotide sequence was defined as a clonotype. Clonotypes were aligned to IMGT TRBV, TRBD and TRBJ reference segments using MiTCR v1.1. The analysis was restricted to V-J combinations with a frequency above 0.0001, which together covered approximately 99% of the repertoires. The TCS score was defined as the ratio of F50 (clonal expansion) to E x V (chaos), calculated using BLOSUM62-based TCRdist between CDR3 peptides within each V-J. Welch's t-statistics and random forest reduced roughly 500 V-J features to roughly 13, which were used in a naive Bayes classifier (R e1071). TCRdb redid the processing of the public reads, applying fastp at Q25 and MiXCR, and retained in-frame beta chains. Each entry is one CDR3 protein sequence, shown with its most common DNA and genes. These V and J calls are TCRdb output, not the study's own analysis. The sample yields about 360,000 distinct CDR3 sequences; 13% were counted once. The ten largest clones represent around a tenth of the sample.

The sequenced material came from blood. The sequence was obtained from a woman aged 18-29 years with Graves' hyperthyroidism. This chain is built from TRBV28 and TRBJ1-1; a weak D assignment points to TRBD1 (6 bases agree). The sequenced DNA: TGTGCCAGCAGTTTATCGGACCTACTCCAACAGGGCACTGAAGCTTTCTTT. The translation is CASSLSDLLQQGTEAFF.